The 15 T cell receptor beta chains given below trace back to one sample, sequenced in a study of cytomegalovirus exposure and HLA in healthy donors. The PCR used 60 Vbeta and 13 Jbeta primers. Some clones are missing from TCRdb's copy, which holds only in-frame ones; the method was immunoSEQ multiplex PCR. The sample lists 100,000 to 150,000 clones, roughly four fifths occurring once. The sequenced sample consisted of PBMCs. These receptors were collected from a woman aged 50 to 65 in good health and CMV-seropositive.

The chain carries TRBV9 and TRBJ2-2; D might be TRBD1 (5 bases). With 2 bases removed from V and 7 bases from J, the gap between germline ends came to 9 bases. The CDR3 extends over 13 amino acids. Germline assignment: CDR1 SGDLS and CDR2 YYNGEE. The CDR3 DNA is TGTGCCAGCAGCGTGGGGCAGATCGGGGAGCTGTTTTTT. Translated, it gives CASSVGQIGELFF.

The sample holds one count of this clone. Additional DNA sequences in this sample encode the identical CDR3. The chain has TRBV6-5 and TRBJ2-7; D is perhaps TRBD2 (6 bases). The V end lost 5 bases, the J end lost 1 base, and 15 bases lay between the germline ends. Germline V gene sequence: CDR1 MNHEY, CDR2 SVGAGI. CDR3 size: 15 residues. The CDR3 is CASSSPGTASYEQYF. CDR3 sequence (DNA): TGTGCCAGCAGTAGCCCCGGGACTGCATCCTACGAGCAGTACTTC.

This chain uses TRBV7-2 with TRBJ2-5, with a tentative D call TRBD2 (5 bases). Trimming took off 4 bases at V and 3 bases at J, with 12 bases between the two ends. There are 14 residues in the CDR3. From germline, CDR1 is SGHTA and CDR2 FQGNSA. The CDR3 loop reads CASSYRGFEETQYF. The CDR3 DNA is TGTGCCAGCAGCTATCGGGGTTTCGAAGAGACCCAGTACTTC.

The chain combines TRBV19 with TRBJ1-5; possible D gene TRBD1, 5 bases. V shed 5 bases and J shed 11 bases, with 22 bases lying between them. Germline V gives CDR1 LNHDA, CDR2 SQIVND (reference sequence). The CDR3 is 15 residues long. The CDR3 DNA reads TGTGCCAGTAGTCTTCTTCCCTTGGACGTCAGGGCCCAGCATTTT. It translates to CASSLLPLDVRAQHF.

The V call is TRBV5-4, the J call TRBJ1-3; TRBD1 matches at 7 bases. Losses at the gene ends were 1 base for V and 2 bases for J; bases not matched to a gene: 3. Germline V gene sequence: CDR1 SGHNT, CDR2 YYREEE (reference sequence). The CDR3 runs to 15 residues. The chain's CDR3 is CASSLIGGPGNTIYF. The CDR3 nucleotides are TGTGCCAGCAGCTTGATAGGGGGCCCTGGAAACACCATATATTTT.

The V gene is TRBV7-9, the J gene TRBJ1-6, with 8 bases lining up with TRBD1. The CDR3 covers 12 residues. From germline, CDR1 is SEHNR and CDR2 FQNEAQ (reference sequence). J lost 19 bases, V lost 4 bases, and 9 bases had no gene match. CDR3 nucleotide sequence: TGTGCCAGCAGCTCAGGACAGGGCTTAACTCACTTT. Translation: CASSSGQGLTHF.

V and J are TRBV4-2 and TRBJ1-1, with D hard to call. This CDR3 is built from 18 residues. V shed 2 bases and J shed 3 bases, with 22 bases lying between them. Germline lookup yields CDR1 LGHNA and CDR2 YNFKEQ. CDR3 in DNA: TGTGCCAGCAGCCAATCAGCAGGCATTTACGCGTTCGACACTGAAGCTTTCTTT. Encoded protein: CASSQSAGIYAFDTEAFF.

This clone showed up just once. This chain links TRBV7-9 with TRBJ2-5; TRBD1 matches at 9 bases. The length of the CDR3 is 15 residues. V shed 0 bases, J shed 4 bases, and the junction held 3 bases outside the gene matches. Per germline, CDR1 SEHNR and CDR2 FQNEAQ (reference sequence). This chain's CDR3 is CASSLAMTGGETQYF. CDR3 in DNA: TGTGCCAGCAGCTTAGCAATGACAGGGGGAGAGACCCAGTACTTC.

The J gene is TRBJ2-3, the V gene TRBV9; D gene uncertain. CDR1 and CDR2 from the germline V gene are SGDLS and YYNGEE. With 0 bases removed from V and 1 base from J, the gap between germline ends came to 9 bases. The CDR3 loop spans 15 amino acids. The CDR3 DNA reads as TGTGCCAGCAGCGTAGCTAACTCACGCACAGATACGCAGTATTTT. This sequence encodes CASSVANSRTDTQYF.

J is TRBJ2-2 and V is TRBV2, with 9 bases lining up with TRBD1. Germline V gene lookup returns CDR1 SNHLY and CDR2 FYNNEI. The CDR3 consists of 15 residues. Losses at the gene ends were 5 bases for V and 5 bases for J; bases not matched to a gene: 6. The CDR3 loop reads CASSKDRGDTGELFF. The CDR3 DNA is TGTGCCAGCAGTAAGGACAGGGGAGATACCGGGGAGCTGTTTTTT.

Notes on this clone: Other DNA sequences within the sample encode an identical CDR3. The chain links TRBV15 to TRBJ2-7; D not certain. The CDR3 has 14 residues. Per germline, CDR1 LNHNV and CDR2 YYDKDF (reference sequence). With 1 base removed from V and 1 base from J, the gap between germline ends came to 8 bases. The CDR3 loop is CATSRGGSSYEQYF. The DNA of the CDR3 is TGTGCCACCAGCAGAGGCGGTAGTTCCTACGAGCAGTACTTC.

The rearrangement joins TRBV5-4 to TRBJ1-6; 8 bases are shared with TRBD1. J lost 7 bases, V lost 4 bases, and 4 bases had no gene match. The CDR3 runs 14 residues. From germline, CDR1 is SGHNT and CDR2 YYREEE (reference sequence). The CDR3 DNA sequence: TGTGCCAGCAGCGAGGACAGGGAAAATTCACCCCTCCACTTT. It encodes CASSEDRENSPLHF. Filled out from reference TRBV5-4 and TRBJ1-6, the complete variable domain reads ETGVTQSPTHLIKTRGQQVTLRCSSQSGHNTVSWYQQALGQGPQFIFQYYREEENGRGNFPPRFSGLQFPNYSSELNVNALELDDSALYLCASSEDRENSPLHFGNGTRLTVT.

The J gene is TRBJ1-5, the V gene TRBV19; D is possibly TRBD1 (6 bases). The V gene lost 4 bases and the J gene lost 11 bases, with 18 bases spanning the gap. This CDR3 contains 14 residues. The V gene's germline CDR1 is LNHDA and CDR2 SQIVND (reference sequence). The CDR3 nucleotides read TGTGCCAGTAGTAGCCGGGACAAGGAATTTGCCCAGCATTTT. It codes for CASSSRDKEFAQHF.

The chain carries TRBV18 and TRBJ2-7; tentatively, D is TRBD1 (6 bases). The CDR3 is 15 amino acids. The V end lost 3 bases, the J end lost 5 bases, and 17 bases lay between the germline ends. Looked up from germline, CDR1 is KGHSH and CDR2 is LQKENI. CDR3 protein: CASSPNAGTIDEQYF. The CDR3 nucleotides are TGTGCCAGCTCACCGAATGCCGGGACAATAGACGAGCAGTACTTC.

The rearrangement uses TRBV5-1 and TRBJ2-5; 8 bases agree with TRBD1. The V gene's germline CDR1 is SGHRS and CDR2 YFSETQ. The CDR3 has 14 residues. V trimming: 3 bases; J trimming: 1 base; junction bases outside the gene matches: 2. CDR3 protein: CASSYGQGQETQYF. The CDR3 DNA is TGCGCCAGCAGCTACGGACAGGGCCAAGAGACCCAGTACTTC.